This T cell receptor beta chain was sequenced for a study of PD-L1 blockade in urothelial cancer. Whole-study context: Median blood clonality was around 0.08, with around 83,000 unique TCRs.

CDR1 is SGHVS and CDR2 is FNYEAQ in the germline V gene. Unmatched junction bases numbered 8, after V lost 2 bases and J lost 0 bases. This CDR3 spans 18 amino acids. Time point meaning: pretreatment peripheral blood. Sample numbers ranged from 1 to 8 per patient, encompassing pretreatment and on-treatment collections. The repertoire was sequenced with immunoSEQ multiplex PCR; TCRdb's copy has only in-frame clones and lacks some. The table lists 72,000 or so clones, about 86% of them singletons. This sequence originates from a man between 60 and 75 years old with urothelial cancer. The material sequenced was PBMCs, taken around atezolizumab (anti-PD-L1) treatment. This chain uses TRBV7-6 with TRBJ2-3; 10 bases line up with TRBD2. CDR3 DNA sequence: TGTGCCAGCAGCTTATTGATAGCGGGGGGTCCTAGCACAGATACGCAGTATTTT. Encoded protein: CASSLLIAGGPSTDTQYF.